This TCR beta chain was observed in a study of response to subunit inactivated influenza vaccine. The CDR3 is 14 amino acids. Germline V gene lookup returns CDR1 DFQATT and CDR2 SNEGSKA (reference sequence). V lost 3 bases to trimming and J lost 6 bases, with 14 bases between them. TCRdb redid the calling of the RT-PCR reads with MiXCR, one entry per CDR3 protein. The repertoire consists of around 480,000 distinct CDR3 sequences, with around 9.9% occurring once and the leading ten covering over 9.5%. The chain has TRBV20-1 and TRBJ2-2, with D perhaps assigned TRBD1 or TRBD2 (5 bases each). Sample: PBMCs from blood, taken about 40 days after vaccination. The sequence was obtained from a middle-aged man who received an inactivated influenza vaccine. Written as DNA, the CDR3 is TGCAGTGCTAGTCAGGGCCGGGGAGCCGGGGAGCTGTTTTTT. Translation: CSASQGRGAGELFF.